This T cell receptor (beta chain) was recorded in a study of Graves' ophthalmopathy and Graves' hyperthyroidism (dated by TCRdb to the late 2010s). Regarding the complete study: Peripheral blood was collected at initial diagnosis, prior to any treatment. To explore V-J signatures that distinguish ophthalmopathy from hyperthyroidism, a discovery set of roughly 98 patients was enrolled, made up of 43 with ophthalmopathy and 57 with stable hyperthyroidism. TCR beta repertoire signatures were used to distinguish Graves' ophthalmopathy from Graves' hyperthyroidism and to predict progression to ophthalmopathy. The independent validation cohort included 18 to 20 hyperthyroidism patients plus 17 patients who later progressed from hyperthyroidism to ophthalmopathy. In total, under 150 blood samples were TCR-sequenced: fewer than 50 ophthalmopathy, under 80 hyperthyroidism and about 17 hyperthyroidism-to-ophthalmopathy patients. The 80 to 100 discovery patients were randomly divided into training and test sets at a 7:3 ratio. In roughly 6 hyperthyroidism patients, the T-cell repertoires found in thyroid tissue were compared with those found in blood. Following sampling, methimazole starting at 30 mg daily was administered to hyperthyroidism patients, and high-dose intravenous methylprednisolone was administered to ophthalmopathy patients. Study-wide conclusions, independent of this receptor: Most expanded thyroid clonotypes with a frequency above 0.001 also appeared in blood, which suggests that blood repertoires may reflect the immune response in the thyroid. The 13-signature model separated ophthalmopathy from stable hyperthyroidism with 87.88% sensitivity and roughly 84% specificity in cross-validation, and 80%/75% in the test set. In validation, the model predicted ophthalmopathy progression with less than 71% sensitivity and approximately 72% specificity; some 13 predicted patients were CT-confirmed with GO in a median of 6.5 months. No statistical method was used to set the sample size in advance, and the investigators knew which group each participant was assigned to.

The CDR3 starts with the cysteine, ends with the phenylalanine, and has 15 residues. Left in the record is the CDR3 DNA by itself, 45 bases read in frame from the first base. Relative to germline, V is 2 bases shorter and J is 2 bases shorter, with 13 bases between their ends. In the germline V gene (reference sequence), CDR1 corresponds to DFQATT and CDR2 to SNEGSKA. Stable hyperthyroidism was defined as no progression to ophthalmopathy within 18 months of follow-up. Hyperthyroidism patients were newly diagnosed, were aged 18 to 65 years, and had a disease duration under 2 months. Patients with other autoimmune diseases, uncontrolled infections, pregnancy or lactation were excluded. Clinical symptoms, serum thyroxine, TRAb, thyroid ultrasound and orbital computed tomography were used for diagnosis. Ficoll-Paque density gradient centrifugation was used to isolate PBMCs from around 10 ml of fresh peripheral blood. Total RNA was extracted using Trizol reagent, and RNA quality was checked on an Agilent 2100 Bioanalyzer.

For repertoire sequencing, TCR beta CDR3 regions were amplified from RNA transcripts. The first round was an RT-PCR using HTBI primers with the Qiagen OneStep RT-PCR kit, and this first round was followed by a second-round multiplex PCR, then size selection and purification. Sequencing of the libraries was carried out on an Illumina HiSeq2000 in paired-end mode with 100 bp reads. The authors' pipeline ran thus. SOAPnuke was used to process the reads, removing any read that contained adapters or uncalled bases, had a mean Phred below 15, or lacked an exact match to the constant primer or identifier. COPE v1.2.5 was used to merge the high-quality paired reads. Unique nucleotide sequences were defined as clonotypes and aligned to IMGT TRB V, D and J references using MiTCR v1.1. Only V-J combinations with frequency above 0.0001 were analysed, covering around 99% of repertoires. For each V-J combination, a TCR clonal expansion and chaos score was defined as the ratio of F50 clonal expansion to chaos observed in the TCRdist matrix. Welch's t-statistics and random forest were used to reduce the features to some 13 V-J combinations, which were then used as input to a naive Bayes classifier. The similarity between thyroid and blood repertoires was quantified using the Morisita-Horn index. The raw public data were reprocessed by TCRdb itself: fastp quality trimming at Q25, MiXCR clonotype calling, in-frame beta chains only. Entries are consolidated by CDR3 protein sequence, retaining the most common genes and DNA. TCRdb, not the original authors, processed these V and J calls. The sample table shows hundreds of thousands of distinct CDR3 sequences, and about 24% are seen once. Around 6.9% of the sample is taken by the ten largest.

About this clonotype: Its antigen target is currently unknown. No much larger clonotype is one base removed from it; base qualities were not supplied.

The sequence links TRBV20-1 to TRBJ1-5; tentative D gene TRBD1, with 6 bases matching. This TCR derives from a young woman with stable Graves' hyperthyroidism. Some clones in this sample may be carry-over from other donors' samples. Donor details come from another sample of the same person, matched by shared clones. Sequenced: peripheral blood. The DNA reads TGCAGTGCTAGACTACCCGACAGGCGCAATCAGCCCCAGCATTTT. This encodes CSARLPDRRNQPQHF.